This is a list of T cell receptor beta chains from one sample in a study of CD8 T cells in ankylosing spondylitis. TCRdb analysed the 5' RACE reads with MiXCR anew, one entry per CDR3 protein. The sample records roughly 250,000 distinct CDR3 sequences, around 7.8% being singletons. The specimen sequenced was blood, either unsorted or a sorted T cell fraction (not recorded which). These receptors were collected from a male donor with ankylosing spondylitis or in good health (not recorded which). CDR3s include the opening cysteine and the closing phenylalanine or tryptophan. Each record gives: clone size, J gene, CDR3 length, D gene, V gene, CDR3 DNA, CDR3 protein. A D gene is named only where the DNA matches it firmly. Only some rows state a clone size, as once, few, many or a class for expanded clones.

NA,TRBJ2-1,13,NA,TRBV19,TGTGCCAGTAGTTCCTCGGTCCCGGTGGGGCAGTTCTTC,CASSSSVPVGQFF
many,TRBJ2-1,14,TRBD1,TRBV11-2,TGTGCCAGCAGCTTCCGACAGGGCGGCAATGAGCAGTTCTTC,CASSFRQGGNEQFF
many,TRBJ2-2,15,NA,TRBV12-3/TRBV12-4,TGTGCCAGCAATAGGGGTAGCAGAGACACCGGGGAGCTGTTTTTT,CASNRGSRDTGELFF
few,TRBJ2-7,15,TRBD1,TRBV20-1,TGCAGTGCTAGAGATCAGGGGACAGCCACCTACGAGCAGTACTTC,CSARDQGTATYEQYF
many,TRBJ1-5,14,NA,TRBV5-1,TGCGCCAGCAGCCCCGGGGGTAGCAATCAGCCCCAGCATTTT,CASSPGGSNQPQHF
many,TRBJ2-7,11,TRBD1,TRBV6-5,TGTGCCAGCGGACAGGGCTACGAGCAGTACTTC,CASGQGYEQYF
NA,TRBJ2-1,17,TRBD2,TRBV6-2/TRBV6-3,TGTGCCACCACCATTCCCGGCGGGGGTAGCTCCTACAATGAGCAGTTCTTC,CATTIPGGGSSYNEQFF
many,TRBJ2-1,13,NA,TRBV7-2,TGTGCCAGCAGCGTAGTCTCATCGAGGGAGCAGTTCTTC,CASSVVSSREQFF
many,TRBJ2-1,13,NA,TRBV7-3,TGTGCCAGCAGCATAGGGCTATCCGATGAGCAGTTCTTC,CASSIGLSDEQFF
NA,TRBJ2-1,17,TRBD2,TRBV18,TGTGCCAGCTCATCCCGACTCCGGGGGGGCCCTCAGAATGAGCAGTTCTTC,CASSSRLRGGPQNEQFF
NA,TRBJ2-1,14,TRBD2,TRBV7-2,TGTGCCAGCAGCACGACGGGGGGGTACAATGAGCAGTTCTTC,CASSTTGGYNEQFF
many,TRBJ2-6,13,TRBD2,TRBV29-1,TGCAGCGTGGGGGGGGTTGGGGCCAACGTCCTGACTTTC,CSVGGVGANVLTF
many,TRBJ1-3,16,NA,TRBV24-1,TGTGCCACCAGTGACCCCTGGAGGGCGGCTGGAAACACCATATATTTT,CATSDPWRAAGNTIYF
many,TRBJ2-1,16,NA,TRBV12-3/TRBV12-4,TGTGCCAGCAGTTTAGCTCTTGCGGCTATCACCAATGAGCAGTTCTTC,CASSLALAAITNEQFF
many,TRBJ2-1,17,NA,TRBV12-3/TRBV12-4,TGTGCCAGCAGTGCCGGGGCTTCGGACTCCCCTCGGAATGAGCAGTTCTTC,CASSAGASDSPRNEQFF
many,TRBJ1-2,16,NA,TRBV27,TGTGCCAGCAGTTTATCGATGCGGGTTTCTAACTATGGCTACACCTTC,CASSLSMRVSNYGYTF
few,TRBJ1-1,11,TRBD1,TRBV20-1,TGCAGTGCTACGGGACAGGGGCCCGCTTTCTTT,CSATGQGPAFF
NA,TRBJ2-1,14,TRBD2,TRBV19,TGTGCCAGTAGTAGGGTAGCGGGAGTGAATGAGCAGTTCTTC,CASSRVAGVNEQFF
many,TRBJ1-1,15,TRBD1,TRBV7-2,TGTGCCAGCAGCCTAGACCCGGGACAGGGTGTAGGCGCTTTCTTT,CASSLDPGQGVGAFF
many,TRBJ2-7,14,NA,TRBV10-3,TGTGCCATCAGTGAGTCGAGGGATTCCTACGAGCAGTACTTC,CAISESRDSYEQYF
many,TRBJ1-1,13,NA,TRBV4-3,TGCGCCAGCAGCCAAGATGGACGGACTCAAGCTTTCTTT,CASSQDGRTQAFF
few,TRBJ2-7,21,TRBD2,TRBV27,TGTGCCAGCAGTTCCGGGACGCCCCTTCTAGCGGGTCTCGGATCTCTATACGAGCAGTACTTC,CASSSGTPLLAGLGSLYEQYF
many,TRBJ1-6,15,TRBD1,TRBV20-1,TGCAGTGCTAGGGGACAGGATCCCCCTAATTCACCCCTCCACTTT,CSARGQDPPNSPLHF
many,TRBJ2-1,15,TRBD2,TRBV12-3/TRBV12-4,TGTGCCAGCAGTAGCGGCGGGAGCTACCAAAATGAGCAGTTCTTC,CASSSGGSYQNEQFF
many,TRBJ2-7,13,TRBD1,TRBV5-1,TGCGCCAGCAGAAGGGACAGAGAGTACGAGCAGTACTTC,CASRRDREYEQYF
NA,TRBJ1-1,12,NA,TRBV12-3/TRBV12-4,TGTGCCAGCAGTAGGGGTGACACTGAAGCTTTCTTT,CASSRGDTEAFF
few,TRBJ2-1,16,TRBD2,TRBV10-3,TGTGCCATCAGTGGGTCCTTAGCGGGTCCGACCAATGAGCAGTTCTTC,CAISGSLAGPTNEQFF
many,TRBJ2-2,17,NA,TRBV5-1,TGCGCCAGCAGCTTAGGGAAGTCCTACACGAACACCGGGGAGCTGTTTTTT,CASSLGKSYTNTGELFF
many,TRBJ1-5,13,NA,TRBV4-2,TGTGCCAGCAGCCAAGAGGCGGAACAGCCCCAGCATTTT,CASSQEAEQPQHF
many,TRBJ2-7,16,NA,TRBV12-3/TRBV12-4,TGTGCCAGCAGTCCCGGAGTGGGGGCTAGGGGGTACGAGCAGTACTTC,CASSPGVGARGYEQYF
NA,TRBJ2-4,18,TRBD2,TRBV29-1,TGCAGCGTTGAAGAGGGACTAGCGGGAGGACTAGCCAAAAACATTCAGTACTTC,CSVEEGLAGGLAKNIQYF
few,TRBJ2-7,18,TRBD2,TRBV12-3/TRBV12-4,TGTGCCAGCAGTTTTAGGTCCCGGCCGGGGGGGATTGCCTACGAGCAGTACTTC,CASSFRSRPGGIAYEQYF
many,TRBJ1-1,10,NA,TRBV29-1,TGCAGCGTTAAGAACACTGAAGCTTTCTTT,CSVKNTEAFF
many,TRBJ2-7,16,TRBD1,TRBV7-2,TGTGCCAGCAGCCGAGACAGGGGGCGAAGAATGTACGAGCAGTACTTC,CASSRDRGRRMYEQYF
many,TRBJ2-1,16,TRBD2,TRBV20-1,TGCAGTGCTAACCCGCCCGAGACTAGCGGGAGCCGGGAGCAGTTCTTC,CSANPPETSGSREQFF
many,TRBJ1-1,11,NA,TRBV7-9,TGTGCCAGCAGATCAGTCAGTGGAGCTTTCTTT,CASRSVSGAFF
many,TRBJ2-1,15,TRBD1,TRBV10-3,TGTGCCATCAACTCGGGACAGGGGTCTTACAATGAGCAGTTCTTC,CAINSGQGSYNEQFF
many,TRBJ2-7,13,TRBD1,TRBV20-1,TGCAGTGCGAAGGGACAGCTCAACTACGAGCAGTACTTC,CSAKGQLNYEQYF
many,TRBJ1-5,14,TRBD1,TRBV29-1,TGCAGCGTTAGAAGTACAGGGGGCAATCAGCCCCAGCATTTT,CSVRSTGGNQPQHF
many,TRBJ2-1,15,NA,TRBV15,TGTGCCACCAGCAGGATAAGGAACTTTCACAATGAGCAGTTCTTC,CATSRIRNFHNEQFF
NA,TRBJ1-1,14,NA,TRBV5-1,TGCGCCAGCAGCTTGAAGGGACCGGACACTGAAGCTTTCTTT,CASSLKGPDTEAFF